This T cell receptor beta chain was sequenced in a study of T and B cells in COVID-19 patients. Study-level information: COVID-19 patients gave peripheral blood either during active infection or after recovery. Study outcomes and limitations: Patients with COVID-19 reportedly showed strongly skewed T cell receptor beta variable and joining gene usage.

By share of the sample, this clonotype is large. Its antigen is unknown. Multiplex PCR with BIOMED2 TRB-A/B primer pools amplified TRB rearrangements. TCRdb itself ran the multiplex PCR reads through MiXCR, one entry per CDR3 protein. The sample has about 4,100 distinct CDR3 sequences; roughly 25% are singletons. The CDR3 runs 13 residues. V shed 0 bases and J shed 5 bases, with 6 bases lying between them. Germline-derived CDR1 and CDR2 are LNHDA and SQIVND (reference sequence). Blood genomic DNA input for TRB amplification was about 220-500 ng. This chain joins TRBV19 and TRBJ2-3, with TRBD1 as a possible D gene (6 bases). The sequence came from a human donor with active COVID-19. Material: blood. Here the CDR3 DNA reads TGTGCCAGTAGTATAGAAGGGGGAGATACGCAGTATTTT. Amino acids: CASSIEGGDTQYF.